One sample yielded the 20 T cell receptor beta chains listed below, sequenced in a study of response to subunit inactivated influenza vaccine. A single record per CDR3 protein comes from TCRdb applying MiXCR to the RT-PCR reads. In the table there are some 480,000 distinct CDR3 sequences, about 10% of which are singletons. The specimen comprised PBMCs from blood, sampled around seven weeks after vaccination. The source of these receptors is a middle-aged man who received an inactivated influenza vaccine.

The V and J genes are TRBV6-2 or TRBV6-3 and TRBJ2-1; D unresolved. V gave up 6 bases and J gave up 7 bases, with 22 bases separating them. Germline lookup yields CDR1 MNHEY and CDR2 SVGEGT. The CDR3 is 16 amino acids. This CDR3 reads CASRRRGYLVENEQFF. The CDR3, as DNA: TGTGCCAGCAGACGTCGAGGCTACCTCGTCGAGAATGAGCAGTTCTTC.

The chain uses TRBV20-1 and TRBJ1-2; 9 nucleotides align to TRBD1. V was pared by 5 bases and J by 3 bases, with 13 bases of the junction left unmatched. This CDR3 spans 16 amino acids. Germline CDR1 DFQATT, CDR2 SNEGSKA (reference sequence). Here the CDR3 DNA reads TGCAGTGCTGGCCGTCCCGGGACAGGGATTGACTATGGCTACACCTTC. Encoded protein: CSAGRPGTGIDYGYTF.

This clonotype was detected only a few times. V usage is TRBV6-2 or TRBV6-3 and J usage is TRBJ1-4; D is possibly TRBD1 (5 bases). The CDR3 has 14 amino acids. V was cut by 4 bases and J by 10 bases, with 16 bases left in between. The germline gives CDR1 MNHEY, CDR2 SVGEGT. The CDR3 protein is CASSSARVSGKLFF. The CDR3 DNA sequence: TGTGCCAGCAGTTCGGCCAGGGTGAGCGGAAAACTGTTTTTT.

The V call is TRBV7-2, the J call TRBJ2-1; possible D gene TRBD1, 6 bases. V was trimmed by 2 bases and J by 3 bases, leaving 11 bases between them. Germline CDR1 is SGHTA and CDR2 is FQGNSA. CDR3 length: 15 residues. This CDR3 is CASSLFQGNYNEQFF. The CDR3 nucleotides read TGTGCCAGCAGCTTATTCCAGGGGAACTACAATGAGCAGTTCTTC.

This clonotype was counted at least ten times. V usage is TRBV4-3 and J usage is TRBJ2-7; 9 bases are shared with TRBD1. The CDR3 runs 16 residues. The V segment lost 3 bases and the J segment 2 bases; nucleotides outside the gene matches: 8. Germline V gene data show CDR1 as LGHNA and CDR2 as YSLEER. Here the CDR3 reads CASSQDPRQGAYEQYF. The CDR3 bases are TGCGCCAGCAGCCAGGATCCCCGACAGGGGGCCTACGAGCAGTACTTC.

This clonotype turned up a few times. The chain links TRBV5-4 to TRBJ2-5; the D gene is possibly TRBD1 (5 bases). Germline lookup yields CDR1 SGHNT and CDR2 YYREEE (reference sequence). V was cut by 4 bases and J by 2 bases, with 15 bases left in between. CDR3 length: 15 amino acids. The CDR3 DNA is TGTGCCAGCAGCCAGCAGCACAGGACACAAGAGACCCAGTACTTC. Residues: CASSQQHRTQETQYF.

A few counts support this clonotype. This chain links TRBV5-6 with TRBJ1-1, with D unresolved. Looked up from germline, CDR1 is SGHDT and CDR2 is YYEEEE. Trimming stripped 4 bases from V and 1 base from J, with 11 bases between. The CDR3 has 14 residues. The CDR3 region is CASSLLGPNTEAFF. The DNA of the CDR3 is TGTGCCAGCAGCCTGCTTGGACCGAACACTGAAGCTTTCTTT.

Many counts were recorded for this clonotype. The V and J genes are TRBV12-3 or TRBV12-4 and TRBJ2-7; D unclear. Trimming removed 2 bases at V and 4 bases at J, with 6 bases between. This CDR3 has 12 amino acids. DNA for the CDR3: TGTGCCAGCAGTTTAACTCGGTACGAGCAGTACTTC. Translated: CASSLTRYEQYF.

This clonotype was detected a few times. The chain couples TRBV7-9 to TRBJ1-6; 7 nucleotides agree with TRBD1. Germline CDR1 SEHNR, CDR2 FQNEAQ (reference sequence). J was trimmed by 10 bases and V by 6 bases; bases with no gene match: 15. This CDR3 is 16 amino acids long. The CDR3 sequence: CASSSLGQGENSPLHF. The CDR3 DNA sequence: TGTGCCAGCAGTTCCCTGGGCCAGGGGGAAAACTCACCCCTCCACTTT.

This clonotype was picked up a small number of times. The V and J genes are TRBV6-1 and TRBJ1-5; 7 bases line up with TRBD1. This CDR3 comprises 14 residues. Germline-derived CDR1 and CDR2 are MNHNS and SASEGT. The trim removed 6 bases at V and 7 bases at J, leaving 9 bases unmatched. CDR3 sequence reads: CASSTGGGRQPQHF. For the CDR3, the DNA is TGTGCCAGCAGCACGGGAGGGGGCAGGCAGCCCCAGCATTTT.

The chain is built from TRBV2 and TRBJ2-7; 7 bases match TRBD1. J was trimmed by 3 bases and V by 4 bases; bases with no gene match: 6. This CDR3 contains 14 residues. The germline CDR1 and CDR2 sequences are SNHLY and FYNNEI. As DNA, the CDR3 is TGTGCCAGCAGTGTCAACAGGGGATTCTACGAGCAGTACTTC. Translating gives CASSVNRGFYEQYF.

The sample holds many counts of this clonotype. The V call is TRBV20-1, the J call TRBJ1-5, with 9 bases aligning to TRBD1. The CDR3 is 19 amino acids. The V and J ends lost 1 base and 0 bases, in that order; junction bases with no gene match: 13. CDR1 is DFQATT, CDR2 SNEGSKA, per germline (reference sequence). The CDR3 region is CSARGPGQGRGNSNQPQHF. CDR3 nucleotide sequence: TGCAGTGCTAGAGGTCCGGGACAGGGAAGGGGTAATAGCAATCAGCCCCAGCATTTT.

This clonotype has more than one count but fewer than ten. V usage is TRBV5-1 and J usage is TRBJ2-7; D remains ambiguous. Trimming pared 3 bases from V and 0 bases from J, leaving 13 bases between. In germline, CDR1 is SGHRS, CDR2 YFSETQ. The CDR3 extends over 15 amino acids. The CDR3 here is CASSSKASSSYEQYF. CDR3 bases: TGCGCCAGCAGCTCAAAAGCCTCGAGCTCCTACGAGCAGTACTTC.

This clonotype was observed a few times. V usage is TRBV4-3 and J usage is TRBJ1-3, with 7 positions matching TRBD1. The V gene's germline CDR1 is LGHNA and CDR2 YSLEER. The trim removed 4 bases at V and 2 bases at J, leaving 5 bases unmatched. CDR3 length equals 15 residues. DNA for the CDR3: TGCGCCAGCAGCCGAGGTGACAGGGCTGGAAACACCATATATTTT. The encoded protein is CASSRGDRAGNTIYF.

This clonotype was counted between two and nine times. This rearrangement joins TRBV29-1 to TRBJ1-3; no reliable D call. V lost 7 bases and J lost 5, with 9 bases in between. The CDR3 has 11 residues. Per the germline V gene, CDR1 is SQVTM and CDR2 is ANQGSEA. The DNA for the CDR3 is TGCAGCGGGGGATCAAGAAACACCATATATTTT. Its translation: CSGGSRNTIYF.

The V and J genes are TRBV5-1 and TRBJ2-5; D possibly corresponds to TRBD1 (6 bases). CDR1 is SGHRS and CDR2 is YFSETQ in the germline V gene. Trimming took 4 bases from V and 2 from J, leaving 12 bases between them. This CDR3 is 14 amino acids long. CDR3 sequence: CASSIQGKQETQYF. CDR3 sequence (DNA): TGCGCCAGCAGCATACAGGGAAAACAAGAGACCCAGTACTTC.

The chain is built from TRBV6-2 or TRBV6-3 and TRBJ1-1; D gene uncertain. The CDR3 spans 12 residues. Germline V lookup: CDR1 MNHEY, CDR2 SVGEGT. V was shortened by 6 bases and J by 1 base, with 6 bases between the two germline ends. The CDR3 coding sequence is TGTGCCAGCAGACGGACGAACACTGAAGCTTTCTTT. Translated: CASRRTNTEAFF.

This clonotype appeared a single time. The chain recombines TRBV28 with TRBJ2-7; 9 nucleotides align to TRBD1. Germline values: CDR1 MDHEN, CDR2 SYDVKM. The CDR3 runs 17 residues. The V segment lost 3 bases and the J segment 4 bases; nucleotides outside the gene matches: 13. The CDR3 region has the DNA TGTGCCAGCAGTTTGGCGGACAGGGGCATAAAAGGGTACGAGCAGTACTTC. Translating it yields CASSLADRGIKGYEQYF.

The chain combines TRBV18 with TRBJ2-7; possibly TRBD1 for D (5 bases). This CDR3 region has 17 residues. Trimming took 4 bases from V and 6 from J, leaving 25 bases between them. Germline V gives CDR1 KGHSH, CDR2 LQKENI. The CDR3 bases are TGTGCCAGCTCACTCTTGCGCTTAGGGGAAAGCCCCTCCGAGCAGTACTTC. Its translation: CASSLLRLGESPSEQYF. The full variable domain, with the rest looked up from reference TRBV18 and TRBJ2-7, is NAGVMQNPRHLVRRRGQEARLRCSPMKGHSHVYWYRQLPEEGLKFMVYLQKENIIDESGMPKERFSAEFPKEGPSILRIQQVVRGDSAAYFCASSLLRLGESPSEQYFGPGTRLTVT.

This clonotype showed up just a few times. V and J are TRBV18 and TRBJ2-2; the D gene is possibly TRBD1 (5 bases). The CDR3 is 16 residues long. Germline V CDR1 and CDR2: KGHSH, LQKENI. V lost 2 bases and J lost 6, with 16 bases in between. The CDR3: CASSPGHGLRPGELFF. As DNA, the CDR3 is TGTGCCAGCTCACCAGGACACGGCCTGCGACCCGGGGAGCTGTTTTTT.